This T cell receptor (beta chain) was recorded in a study of T cell responses to AZD1222 COVID-19 vaccine. Study-level results: CD4 TCRs covered the whole spike, strongest at regions 160-218 and 743-854. In a largely white British group with more females than males, clonal diversity was possibly underestimated.

Turning to this clone: Its antigen is unknown.

V lost 5 bases and J lost 6, with 5 bases in between. CDR3 length equals 11 residues. The V gene's germline CDR1 is MNHEY and CDR2 SVGEGT. Assay: immunoSEQ multiplex PCR; the TCRdb copy retains only in-frame clones and omits some. Among about 93,000 clones, approximately 86% were seen once, and the ten largest hold roughly 6.5%. The rearrangement uses TRBV6-2 or TRBV6-3 and TRBJ2-1; no firm D call. The receptor was isolated from an adult in good health. The sequencing here drew on peripheral blood, taken on day 0 of AZD1222 vaccination. CDR3 in amino acids: CASSHFNEQFF. The DNA of the CDR3 is TGTGCCAGCAGTCACTTCAATGAGCAGTTCTTC.